Listed here are 22 T cell receptor beta chains from one sample, sequenced in a study of cytomegalovirus exposure and HLA in healthy donors. PCR involved 60 Vbeta and 13 Jbeta primers. Method: immunoSEQ multiplex PCR; TCRdb's copy keeps in-frame clones and lacks some. The sample has around 170,000 clones, about 78% seen once. The sample taken for sequencing was PBMCs. The receptor set was obtained from a man in his forties in good health and CMV-seronegative.

As for this clone: The identical CDR3 is also encoded by other nucleotide sequences in the sample. The gene calls are TRBV7-2 and TRBJ2-5; TRBD2 is a possible D gene (7 bases). V lost 2 bases, J lost 5 bases, and 12 bases lay in between. CDR1 and CDR2 from the germline V gene are SGHTA and FQGNSA. There are 14 residues in the CDR3. The CDR3 loop is CASSLSGGRETQYF. In DNA form, the CDR3 reads TGTGCCAGCAGCTTATCGGGGGGCCGGGAGACCCAGTACTTC.

The J gene is TRBJ1-1, the V gene TRBV19; 7 positions agree with TRBD1. The CDR3 extends over 14 amino acids. V lost 7 bases and J lost 3; bases outside the gene matches: 8. CDR1 and CDR2 from the germline V gene are LNHDA and SQIVND (reference sequence). For the CDR3, the DNA is TGTGCCAGTAAGGCAGGGGGTAAGGACACTGAAGCTTTCTTT. Its protein product is CASKAGGKDTEAFF.

The table lists this clone with a few counts. CDR3 sequence (DNA): TGTGCCAGCAGCCAAGAAAGATTGGAGTGGGTCCGACCCTACGAGCAGTACTTC. Translation: CASSQERLEWVRPYEQYF. This rearrangement joins TRBV14 to TRBJ2-7; D gene unclear. This CDR3 spans 18 amino acids. Germline V gives CDR1 SGHDN, CDR2 FVKESK. The V and J ends lost 0 bases and 2 bases respectively, with 20 bases between them.

This rearrangement joins TRBV7-2 to TRBJ2-5, with TRBD2 as a possible D gene (5 bases). Germline V gives CDR1 SGHTA, CDR2 FQGNSA. There are 14 residues in the CDR3. V lost 5 bases to trimming and J lost 5 bases, with 15 bases between them. CDR3 in amino acids: CASSLMLGVETQYF. CDR3 bases: TGTGCCAGCAGCCTGATGTTGGGAGTGGAGACCCAGTACTTC. Looking up the rest from reference TRBV7-2 and TRBJ2-5 gives the full variable domain: GAGVSQSPSNKVTEKGKDVELRCDPISGHTALYWYRQSLGQGLEFLIYFQGNSAPDKSGLPSDRFSAERTGGSVSTLTIQRTQQEDSAVYLCASSLMLGVETQYFGPGTRLLVL.

The chain carries TRBV5-1 and TRBJ1-2; D is possibly TRBD1 (6 bases). Germline CDR1 SGHRS, CDR2 YFSETQ. This CDR3 comprises 15 residues. Between the trimmed V and J ends, which lost 5 bases and 4 bases, there was a span of 18 bases. The CDR3 nucleotides read TGCGCCAGCAGTCGTACAGGGTTTGGGAGCTATGGCTACACCTTC. Protein product: CASSRTGFGSYGYTF. The full variable domain, rest sourced from reference TRBV5-1 and TRBJ1-2, is KAGVTQTPRYLIKTRGQQVTLSCSPISGHRSVSWYQQTPGQGLQFLFEYFSETQRNKGNFPGRFSGRQFSNSRSEMNVSTLELGDSALYLCASSRTGFGSYGYTFGSGTRLTVV.

The chain uses TRBV7-9 and TRBJ2-7; the D gene is possibly TRBD2 (6 bases). The germline CDR1 and CDR2 sequences are SEHNR and FQNEAQ (reference sequence). The CDR3 has 14 amino acids. Trimming removed 1 base at V and 2 bases at J, with 9 bases between. The CDR3 spells CASSLGRAPYEQYF. The CDR3 nucleotides read TGTGCCAGCAGCTTAGGGAGGGCCCCCTACGAGCAGTACTTC.

This clone was counted only a few times. The chain uses TRBV5-6 and TRBJ1-1; no clear D gene. CDR3 length: 11 residues. The germline CDR1 and CDR2 sequences are SGHDT and YYEEEE. V gave up 0 bases and J gave up 7 bases, with 4 bases separating them. The CDR3 nucleotides are TGTGCCAGCAGCTTGGCGGGTGAAGCTTTCTTT. Translation: CASSLAGEAFF.

In its sample, this clone was seen a few times. The gene calls are TRBV7-9 and TRBJ1-3; D gene unclear. Germline values: CDR1 SEHNR, CDR2 FQNEAQ (reference sequence). This CDR3 has 15 amino acids. V lost 6 bases, J lost 2 bases, and 14 bases lay in between. The CDR3 DNA sequence: TGTGCCAGCAGGGATCCCGGGTTCCCTGGAAACACCATATATTTT. It yields the protein CASRDPGFPGNTIYF. Supplemented by reference TRBV7-9 and TRBJ1-3, the full variable domain reads DTGVSQNPRHKITKRGQNVTFRCDPISEHNRLYWYRQTLGQGPEFLTYFQNEAQLEKSRLLSDRFSAERPKGSFSTLEIQRTEQGDSAMYLCASRDPGFPGNTIYFGEGSWLTVV.

J is TRBJ1-1 and V is TRBV5-1; no reliable D call. Germline V gives CDR1 SGHRS, CDR2 YFSETQ. With 0 bases removed from V and 5 bases from J, the gap between germline ends came to 11 bases. The CDR3 is made up of 14 amino acids. This CDR3 is CASSLVSRGTEAFF. CDR3 coding DNA: TGCGCCAGCAGCTTGGTATCCCGAGGGACTGAAGCTTTCTTT.

This rearrangement joins TRBV14 to TRBJ2-5, with 9 bases that match TRBD1. The trim removed 0 bases at V and 5 bases at J, leaving 7 bases unmatched. Germline V gene data show CDR1 as SGHDN and CDR2 as FVKESK. CDR3 length equals 16 residues. CDR3 nucleotide sequence: TGTGCCAGCAGCCAAGACCCGGGACAGGGAGGGGAGACCCAGTACTTC. Its protein is CASSQDPGQGGETQYF.

This chain links TRBV19 with TRBJ1-3; a possible D gene is TRBD1 (5 bases). This CDR3 has 15 residues. Germline V gene data show CDR1 as LNHDA and CDR2 as SQIVND (reference sequence). Trimming pared 5 bases from V and 4 bases from J, leaving 15 bases between. CDR3 region: CASSFREGQGNTIYF. In DNA, the CDR3 is TGTGCCAGTAGTTTCCGGGAGGGGCAGGGAAACACCATATATTTT.

This clone was seen more than once but under ten times. V gene TRBV11-2 combines with J gene TRBJ2-7; 7 bases fit TRBD2. Germline-derived CDR1 and CDR2 are SGHAT and FQNNGV. The CDR3 consists of 14 residues. V was pared by 3 bases and J by 6 bases, with 8 bases of the junction left unmatched. The CDR3 sequence is CASSFGGSVTEQYF. The CDR3 DNA reads as TGTGCCAGCAGCTTCGGGGGGAGCGTGACCGAGCAGTACTTC.

V is TRBV29-1 and J is TRBJ2-1, with 8 bases aligning to TRBD2. CDR1 and CDR2 from the germline V gene are SQVTM and ANQGSEA. CDR3 length equals 12 residues. CDR3 protein: CRGGRGDNEQFF. CDR3 nucleotides: TGCAGGGGGGGGCGGGGGGACAATGAGCAGTTCTTC.

V is TRBV28 and J is TRBJ2-2; 7 bases line up with TRBD2. Germline V gives CDR1 MDHEN, CDR2 SYDVKM. The CDR3 has 13 residues. With V trimmed by 6 bases and J by 3 bases, 1 base remained unmatched. CDR3: CASRGGYTGELFF. DNA of the CDR3: TGTGCCAGCAGGGGGGGGTACACCGGGGAGCTGTTTTTT.

The chain carries TRBV30 and TRBJ2-2, with 9 bases lining up with TRBD1. Losses at the gene ends were 5 bases for V and 1 base for J; bases not matched to a gene: 8. The germline gives CDR1 GTSNPN, CDR2 SVGIG (reference sequence). The length of the CDR3 is 16 residues. As DNA, the CDR3 is TGTGCCTGGCAACAGGGGGCATTCGAGAACACCGGGGAGCTGTTTTTT. The encoded protein is CAWQQGAFENTGELFF. The variable domain in full, completed from reference TRBV30 and TRBJ2-2, reads SQTIHQWPATLVQPVGSPLSLECTVEGTSNPNLYWYRQAAGRGLQLLFYSVGIGQISSEVPQNLSASRPQDRQFILSSKKLLLSDSGFYLCAWQQGAFENTGELFFGEGSRLTVL.

In this sample, this clone turned up once. CDR3 DNA sequence: TGTGCCAGTAGGCAAAAGGACAGGGGAAACACCGGGGAGCTGTTTTTT. As protein: CASRQKDRGNTGELFF. The chain uses TRBV19 and TRBJ2-2, with 9 nucleotides matching TRBD1. The CDR3 consists of 16 residues. Germline CDR1 LNHDA, CDR2 SQIVND (reference sequence). Trimming at V came to 6 bases and at J to 2 bases, leaving 7 bases not matched to a gene. Combining the CDR3 with reference TRBV19 and TRBJ2-2 gives the whole variable domain DGGITQSPKYLFRKEGQNVTLSCEQNLNHDAMYWYRQDPGQGLRLIYYSQIVNDFQKGDIAEGYSVSREKKESFPLTVTSAQKNPTAFYLCASRQKDRGNTGELFFGEGSRLTVL.

V gene TRBV15 combines with J gene TRBJ2-3, with TRBD2 matching 8 bases. The germline V gene has CDR1 LNHNV and CDR2 YYDKDF (reference sequence). The CDR3 extends over 17 amino acids. J lost 7 bases, V lost 0 bases, and 12 bases had no gene match. In DNA, the CDR3 is TGTGCCACCAGCAGAGATTCCGGGGGGGTAGGCACCTATACGCAGTATTTT. Translating it yields CATSRDSGGVGTYTQYF.

The V gene is TRBV6-1, the J gene TRBJ2-7; TRBD2 matches at 8 bases. The germline gives CDR1 MNHNS, CDR2 SASEGT. The length of the CDR3 is 17 residues. The junction had 12 bases not matched to a gene; V was cut back by 2 bases and J by 3 bases. CDR3 residues: CASSELAGRFLRYEQYF. The CDR3 DNA sequence: TGTGCCAGCAGTGAATTAGCGGGAAGGTTCCTTCGCTACGAGCAGTACTTC.

This chain joins TRBV11-2 and TRBJ1-4; 9 bases line up with TRBD1. Germline values: CDR1 SGHAT, CDR2 FQNNGV. J lost 8 bases, V lost 0 bases, and 10 bases had no gene match. The CDR3 consists of 17 residues. DNA for the CDR3: TGTGCCAGCAGCTTAGACCGCCCACAGGGGGCTAGGGAAAAACTGTTTTTT. Translation gives CASSLDRPQGAREKLFF.

This chain links TRBV11-3 with TRBJ2-3; TRBD2 aligns across 11 bases. CDR1 is SGHNT, CDR2 YENEEA, per germline. The CDR3 is 15 residues long. V trimming: 5 bases; J trimming: 4 bases; junction bases outside the gene matches: 5. CDR3 DNA: TGTGCCAGCAGCGGTAGCGGGGGGGCCGCAGATACGCAGTATTTT. This translates into CASSGSGGAADTQYF.

This clone was found once. The rearrangement uses TRBV6-6 and TRBJ1-1; 9 nucleotides line up with TRBD1. The ends lost 5 bases at V and 10 bases at J; junction bases unmatched: 8. Germline CDR1 is MNHNY and CDR2 is SVGAGI (reference sequence). This CDR3 contains 13 residues. CDR3 bases: TGTGCCAGCAGTCCTGTACAGGGGGCGGGAGCTTTCTTT. It is translated as CASSPVQGAGAFF.

This chain connects TRBV11-2 to TRBJ2-6; D gene ambiguous. In germline, CDR1 is SGHAT, CDR2 FQNNGV. The V and J ends lost 5 bases and 0 bases respectively, with 11 bases between them. The CDR3 runs to 16 residues. The chain's CDR3 is CASSPRYGSGANVLTF. Here the CDR3 DNA reads TGTGCCAGCAGCCCTCGGTATGGCTCTGGGGCCAACGTCCTGACTTTC.